Below, 31 T cell receptor beta chains from the same sample are listed, as sequenced in a study of response to subunit inactivated influenza vaccine. Via MiXCR, TCRdb re-called the RT-PCR reads, giving one row per CDR3 protein. Of some 800,000 distinct CDR3 sequences listed, about 20% are singletons. The material was PBMCs from blood, obtained around 5 days after vaccination. These receptors were taken from a man aged 45-65 years who received an inactivated influenza vaccine.

The CDR3 DNA reads TGTGCCAGCAGCTTAGCCACACTCCGCTCTGAAGCTTTCTTT. It yields the protein CASSLATLRSEAFF. The chain has TRBV7-9 and TRBJ1-1; D gene uncertain. This CDR3 has 14 amino acids. Germline V gene data show CDR1 as SEHNR and CDR2 as FQNEAQ (reference sequence). The V end was cut by 0 bases, the J end by 6 bases, with 11 bases between. Looking up the rest from reference TRBV7-9 and TRBJ1-1 gives the full variable domain: DTGVSQNPRHKITKRGQNVTFRCDPISEHNRLYWYRQTLGQGPEFLTYFQNEAQLEKSRLLSDRFSAERPKGSFSTLEIQRTEQGDSAMYLCASSLATLRSEAFFGQGTRLTVV.

This clonotype was seen a handful of times. This rearrangement joins TRBV9 to TRBJ2-7; 7 bases match TRBD2. The germline V gene encodes CDR1 SGDLS and CDR2 YYNGEE. The V gene end was trimmed by 0 bases and the J gene end by 0 bases; junction bases not matched to a gene: 3. The CDR3 has 15 residues. CDR3 sequence reads: CASSVDGGSSYEQYF. CDR3 DNA: TGTGCCAGCAGCGTAGACGGCGGGAGCTCCTACGAGCAGTACTTC.

V is TRBV28 and J is TRBJ1-2, with D uncertain. This CDR3 region has 13 residues. The V gene's germline CDR1 is MDHEN and CDR2 SYDVKM. V was shortened by 8 bases and J by 4 bases, with 14 bases between the two germline ends. The chain's CDR3 is CASLFPAGYGYTF. In nucleotides, the CDR3 is TGTGCCAGCTTGTTCCCAGCGGGCTATGGCTACACCTTC.

This sequence joins TRBV30 and TRBJ1-5, with D perhaps matching TRBD1 (5 bases). V lost 2 bases and J lost 4, with 9 bases in between. The CDR3 is made up of 13 amino acids. CDR1 is GTSNPN, CDR2 SVGIG, per germline (reference sequence). CDR3 nucleotides: TGTGCCTGGAGTCACAGGAGAAATCAGCCCCAGCATTTT. This sequence encodes CAWSHRRNQPQHF.

This clonotype was observed a handful of times. This chain uses TRBV4-2 with TRBJ2-2; no firm D call. The CDR3 is 14 amino acids. Germline CDR1 and CDR2: LGHNA and YNFKEQ. The V gene lost 0 bases and the J gene lost 4 bases, with 6 bases spanning the gap. The CDR3 coding sequence is TGTGCCAGCAGCCAAGATCACATCACCGGGGAGCTGTTTTTT. Translation: CASSQDHITGELFF.

This clonotype was observed a few times. This chain links TRBV18 with TRBJ2-5, with no clear D. Germline CDR1 and CDR2: KGHSH and LQKENI. The V and J ends lost 0 bases and 7 bases respectively, with 9 bases between them. This CDR3 has 13 amino acids. The CDR3 DNA reads as TGTGCCAGCTCACCACCCCAGTCGGGGACCCAGTACTTC. The encoded protein is CASSPPQSGTQYF.

The chain combines TRBV29-1 with TRBJ2-1, with 12 bases aligning to TRBD2. The length of the CDR3 is 18 residues. Germline lookup yields CDR1 SQVTM and CDR2 ANQGSEA. V lost 4 bases to trimming and J lost 0 bases; unmatched junction nucleotides: 10. CDR3 bases: TGCAGCGTTGGGAGACGGCCGGGACTAGCGGGCTCCTACAATGAGCAGTTCTTC. As protein: CSVGRRPGLAGSYNEQFF.

In DNA form, the CDR3 reads TGTGCCAGCAGTTACTCGATACAGGGGCCGAACACTGAAGCTTTCTTT. Amino acid sequence: CASSYSIQGPNTEAFF. The chain uses TRBV6-5 and TRBJ1-1; 7 bases line up with TRBD1. V gave up 0 bases and J gave up 1 base; unmatched junction bases: 5. CDR1 and CDR2 from the germline V gene are MNHEY and SVGAGI. This CDR3 is 16 amino acids long.

This clonotype occurred many times. The rearrangement links TRBV15 to TRBJ2-7; 10 bases fit TRBD1. Trimming at V came to 8 bases and at J to 0 bases, leaving 1 base not matched to a gene. Germline V gene sequence: CDR1 LNHNV, CDR2 YYDKDF (reference sequence). This CDR3 is built from 13 residues. CDR3 sequence (DNA): TGTGCCACCGGGACAGGGGTCTCCTACGAGCAGTACTTC. This sequence encodes CATGTGVSYEQYF. The variable domain in full, with the rest retrieved from reference TRBV15 and TRBJ2-7, is DAMVIQNPRYQVTQFGKPVTLSCSQTLNHNVMYWYQQKSSQAPKLLFHYYDKDFNNEADTPDNFQSRRPNTSFCFLDIRSPGLGDTAMYLCATGTGVSYEQYFGPGTRLTVT.

This clonotype was seen at least ten times. The chain recombines TRBV7-9 with TRBJ1-2, with D maybe TRBD1 (6 bases). The CDR3 loop spans 14 amino acids. Germline V gene data show CDR1 as SEHNR and CDR2 as FQNEAQ (reference sequence). Trimming removed 5 bases at V and 5 bases at J, with 15 bases between. The CDR3 nucleotides read TGTGCCAGCAGCCCCCGGGACACAGCGTATGGCTACACCTTC. Translation: CASSPRDTAYGYTF.

A few counts support this clonotype. This CDR3 is CASSQRASGHTGELFF. The CDR3 coding sequence is TGTGCCAGCAGCCAGCGGGCTAGCGGGCACACCGGGGAGCTGTTTTTT. The chain carries TRBV4-2 and TRBJ2-2; 8 nucleotides agree with TRBD2. The V segment lost 3 bases and the J segment 3 bases; nucleotides outside the gene matches: 6. The germline CDR1 and CDR2 sequences are LGHNA and YNFKEQ. This CDR3 contains 16 residues.

This clonotype was seen many times. The chain joins TRBV5-1 to TRBJ2-3; 7 nucleotides align to TRBD1. Losses at the gene ends were 4 bases for V and 2 bases for J; bases not matched to a gene: 4. The CDR3 covers 14 residues. Germline CDR1 is SGHRS and CDR2 is YFSETQ. The CDR3 sequence is CASSRTGLTDTQYF. As DNA, the CDR3 is TGCGCCAGCAGCCGGACAGGCCTCACAGATACGCAGTATTTT.

This chain connects TRBV7-2 to TRBJ2-1; 11 nucleotides line up with TRBD2. This CDR3 comprises 16 residues. CDR1 and CDR2 (germline): SGHTA, FQGNSA. V was clipped by 5 bases and J by 4 bases; unmatched bases: 7. The CDR3 protein is CASSPERTSGYNEQFF. DNA of the CDR3: TGTGCCAGCAGCCCAGAAAGGACTAGCGGGTACAATGAGCAGTTCTTC.

This clonotype was seen a few times. This chain uses TRBV20-1 with TRBJ2-1; 7 nucleotides line up with TRBD2. CDR3 length: 14 residues. Trimming removed 5 bases from V and 9 bases from J; junction bases left unmatched: 13. The germline V gene has CDR1 DFQATT and CDR2 SNEGSKA (reference sequence). CDR3 DNA sequence: TGCAGTGCTCACAGCGGGGTGGGGAAGGGTGAGCAGTTCTTC. Its protein is CSAHSGVGKGEQFF.

This clonotype was counted between two and nine times. This chain joins TRBV4-2 and TRBJ2-4, with TRBD2 matching 7 bases. Germline V gene data show CDR1 as LGHNA and CDR2 as YNFKEQ. There are 19 residues in the CDR3. The V segment lost 0 bases and the J segment 3 bases; nucleotides outside the gene matches: 14. The chain's CDR3 is CASSQDHWGGPLVKNIQYF. Here the CDR3 DNA reads TGTGCCAGCAGCCAAGATCACTGGGGAGGGCCTTTGGTCAAAAACATTCAGTACTTC.

The chain couples TRBV6-6 to TRBJ1-3; D gene unclear. Germline V lookup: CDR1 MNHNY, CDR2 SVGAGI (reference sequence). V lost 5 bases and J 4 bases, leaving 9 bases between the germline ends. This CDR3 comprises 13 residues. CDR3 in amino acids: CASSPRRGNTIYF. CDR3 coding DNA: TGTGCCAGCAGTCCCCGGAGGGGAAACACCATATATTTT.

This sequence joins TRBV20-1 and TRBJ1-5, with a possible D match to TRBD1 (5 bases). The germline V and J ends were trimmed by 3 bases and 2 bases, with 11 bases remaining between them. Germline loops: CDR1 DFQATT, CDR2 SNEGSKA (reference sequence). The CDR3 consists of 14 residues. The DNA for the CDR3 is TGCAGTGCTAGCGGGATAGGGGGCAATCAGCCCCAGCATTTT. Translation gives CSASGIGGNQPQHF.

This clonotype was observed a few times. The J gene is TRBJ2-2, the V gene TRBV7-9; D is undetermined. Trimming pared 0 bases from V and 0 bases from J, leaving 11 bases between. There are 17 residues in the CDR3. Germline CDR1 reads SEHNR; CDR2 reads FQNEAQ (reference sequence). CDR3 sequence: CASSLAPIWTNTGELFF. The CDR3 coding sequence is TGTGCCAGCAGCTTAGCCCCCATCTGGACGAACACCGGGGAGCTGTTTTTT. The full variable domain, its missing parts supplied by reference TRBV7-9 and TRBJ2-2, is DTGVSQNPRHKITKRGQNVTFRCDPISEHNRLYWYRQTLGQGPEFLTYFQNEAQLEKSRLLSDRFSAERPKGSFSTLEIQRTEQGDSAMYLCASSLAPIWTNTGELFFGEGSRLTVL.

The V and J genes are TRBV11-2 and TRBJ2-2; 10 bases match TRBD2. Trimming took 1 base from V and 9 from J; bases not matched to a gene: 5. The CDR3 spans 15 residues. Germline-derived CDR1 and CDR2 are SGHAT and FQNNGV. The DNA for the CDR3 is TGTGCCAGCAGCTTAGTTCCTAGCGGGGGCCGGGAGCTGTTTTTT. Protein product: CASSLVPSGGRELFF.

The rearrangement links TRBV20-1 to TRBJ1-5; no definite D call. V lost 5 bases to trimming and J lost 3 bases, with 14 bases between them. The CDR3 covers 14 residues. Germline assignment: CDR1 DFQATT and CDR2 SNEGSKA (reference sequence). In DNA, the CDR3 is TGCAGTGCTCCCCGCGGTGGTGCCAATCAGCCCCAGCATTTT. Translation gives CSAPRGGANQPQHF.

This clonotype was counted a few times. The chain recombines TRBV20-1 with TRBJ1-2; D is uncertain. Germline CDR1 reads DFQATT; CDR2 reads SNEGSKA (reference sequence). The CDR3 covers 14 residues. The V end lost 2 bases, the J end lost 2 bases, and 12 bases lay between the germline ends. The CDR3 DNA sequence: TGCAGTGCTAGACCTACGGGGAGAAACTATGGCTACACCTTC. Protein: CSARPTGRNYGYTF.

A few counts support this clonotype. The rearrangement joins TRBV29-1 to TRBJ1-2; 8 bases are a match to TRBD1. With 4 bases clipped from V and 0 bases from J, the junction kept 4 bases outside the gene matches. The V gene's germline CDR1 is SQVTM and CDR2 ANQGSEA. The CDR3 has 14 amino acids. Here the CDR3 reads CSVAEQGANYGYTF. The CDR3 nucleotides are TGCAGCGTTGCGGAACAGGGGGCTAACTATGGCTACACCTTC.

This sequence joins TRBV5-6 and TRBJ2-1; TRBD2 matches at 7 bases. After removal of 1 base from V and 14 bases from J, the junction contained 6 bases not matched to a gene. Germline-derived CDR1 and CDR2 are SGHDT and YYEEEE. This CDR3 contains 12 residues. The CDR3 nucleotides are TGTGCCAGCAGCTTGCGAGCTCGGGAGGAGTTCTTC. Protein sequence: CASSLRAREEFF.

The chain employs TRBV30 and TRBJ2-2; possibly TRBD2 for D (5 bases). Trimming shortened V by 3 bases and J by 3 bases, and 5 bases separated the two germline ends. Per the germline V gene, CDR1 is GTSNPN and CDR2 is SVGIG (reference sequence). The CDR3 has 12 residues. DNA of the CDR3: TGTGCCTGGAGGCGGGACACCGGGGAGCTGTTTTTT. Protein sequence: CAWRRDTGELFF. Using reference TRBV30 and TRBJ2-2 for the parts outside the CDR3, the full variable domain is SQTIHQWPATLVQPVGSPLSLECTVEGTSNPNLYWYRQAAGRGLQLLFYSVGIGQISSEVPQNLSASRPQDRQFILSSKKLLLSDSGFYLCAWRRDTGELFFGEGSRLTVL.

This clonotype was seen only a few times. V is TRBV6-2 or TRBV6-3 and J is TRBJ2-7, with 12 nucleotides matching TRBD2. After removal of 4 bases from V and 7 bases from J, the junction contained 11 bases not matched to a gene. Germline CDR1 reads MNHEY; CDR2 reads SVGEGT. The CDR3 extends over 16 amino acids. The CDR3 here is CASSSTFGLAGREQYF. The CDR3 DNA sequence: TGTGCCAGCAGTTCCACCTTCGGACTAGCGGGAAGGGAGCAGTACTTC.

This clonotype occurred a few times. The chain is built from TRBV10-3 and TRBJ2-1, with TRBD2 matching over 8 bases. Germline CDR1 and CDR2: ENHRY and SYGVKD. This CDR3 is built from 13 residues. V shed 4 bases, J shed 9 bases, and the junction held 5 bases outside the gene matches. CDR3 nucleotides: TGTGCCATCAGTGGTAAGCGGGAGAGTGAGCAGTTCTTC. Residues: CAISGKRESEQFF.

This clonotype came up a few times. V is TRBV12-3 or TRBV12-4 and J is TRBJ2-1; a weak D match, TRBD1 (6 bases). CDR3 length equals 16 residues. V was shortened by 2 bases and J by 7 bases, with 18 bases between the two germline ends. The CDR3: CASSLMKTGYGNEQFF. The CDR3 DNA sequence: TGTGCCAGCAGTTTAATGAAAACAGGGTATGGGAATGAGCAGTTCTTC.

At least ten counts were recorded for this clonotype. This chain uses TRBV20-1 with TRBJ2-3; unclear D gene. CDR1 and CDR2 from the germline V gene are DFQATT and SNEGSKA (reference sequence). The CDR3 runs 11 residues. The ends were cut back, 1 base at V and 4 bases at J, with 3 bases in the middle. CDR3 DNA sequence: TGCAGTGCTAGAGTAGCAGATACGCAGTATTTT. Amino acids: CSARVADTQYF.

This chain connects TRBV27 to TRBJ1-1; D gene uncertain. There are 14 residues in the CDR3. V was cut by 5 bases and J by 1 base, with 11 bases left in between. Per the germline V gene, CDR1 is MNHEY and CDR2 is SMNVEV (reference sequence). The CDR3 region is CASSQRWENTEAFF. Here the CDR3 DNA reads TGTGCCAGCAGTCAGCGGTGGGAGAACACTGAAGCTTTCTTT.

This clonotype was detected a few times. CDR3 loop: CATSDYNSPEQFF. The CDR3 nucleotides are TGTGCCACCAGTGATTATAATAGTCCGGAGCAGTTCTTC. This chain uses TRBV24-1 with TRBJ2-1, with D unclear. Trimming cost V 2 bases and J 10 bases, with 11 bases left between them. Per germline, CDR1 KGHDR and CDR2 SFDVKD. This CDR3 contains 13 residues.

In this sample, this clonotype turned up a few times. The chain couples TRBV29-1 to TRBJ2-1; 10 bases fit TRBD1. The V and J ends lost 6 bases and 7 bases, in that order; junction bases with no gene match: 6. CDR1 SQVTM and CDR2 ANQGSEA come from the germline V gene. The CDR3 is made up of 13 amino acids. CDR3 protein: CSVGQGRRNEQFF. DNA for the CDR3: TGCAGCGTGGGACAGGGGAGGAGGAATGAGCAGTTCTTC.